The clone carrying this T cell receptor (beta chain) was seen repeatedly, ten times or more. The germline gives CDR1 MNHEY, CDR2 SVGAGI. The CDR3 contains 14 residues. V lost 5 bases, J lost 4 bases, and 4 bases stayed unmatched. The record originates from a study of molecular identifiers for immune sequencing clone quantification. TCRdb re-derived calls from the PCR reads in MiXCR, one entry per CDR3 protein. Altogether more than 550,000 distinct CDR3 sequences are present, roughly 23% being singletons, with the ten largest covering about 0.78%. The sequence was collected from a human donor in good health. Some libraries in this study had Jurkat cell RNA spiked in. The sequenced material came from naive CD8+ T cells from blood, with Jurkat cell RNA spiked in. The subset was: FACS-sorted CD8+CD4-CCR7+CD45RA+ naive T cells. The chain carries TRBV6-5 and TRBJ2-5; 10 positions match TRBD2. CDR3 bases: TGTGCCAGCAGTACACTAGCGGGGCCAGAGACCCAGTACTTC. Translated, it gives CASSTLAGPETQYF.